This T cell receptor (beta chain) was identified in a study of blood T cell repertoires in COVID-19. Profiling relied on immunoSEQ multiplex PCR, and the TCRdb table lists in-frame clones only, not all of them. The data contain 190,000 or so clones, around 86% of them singletons. V lost 6 bases and J lost 4; bases outside the gene matches: 6. The CDR3 extends over 14 amino acids. The V gene's germline CDR1 is MDHEN and CDR2 SYDVKM. Recovered status applied to Cohort 3 donors who had two consecutive negative PCRs. It also applied to those with clearance or with symptom resolution. This TCR was sampled from a woman aged 25 to 39 who had recovered from COVID-19. The sequencing input was PBMCs or T cells enriched from blood (not recorded which). The rearrangement uses TRBV28 and TRBJ2-3; 8 nucleotides line up with TRBD1. CDR3 residues: CASSPWTGPDTQYF. The CDR3 DNA reads TGTGCCAGCAGCCCTTGGACAGGGCCAGATACGCAGTATTTT.